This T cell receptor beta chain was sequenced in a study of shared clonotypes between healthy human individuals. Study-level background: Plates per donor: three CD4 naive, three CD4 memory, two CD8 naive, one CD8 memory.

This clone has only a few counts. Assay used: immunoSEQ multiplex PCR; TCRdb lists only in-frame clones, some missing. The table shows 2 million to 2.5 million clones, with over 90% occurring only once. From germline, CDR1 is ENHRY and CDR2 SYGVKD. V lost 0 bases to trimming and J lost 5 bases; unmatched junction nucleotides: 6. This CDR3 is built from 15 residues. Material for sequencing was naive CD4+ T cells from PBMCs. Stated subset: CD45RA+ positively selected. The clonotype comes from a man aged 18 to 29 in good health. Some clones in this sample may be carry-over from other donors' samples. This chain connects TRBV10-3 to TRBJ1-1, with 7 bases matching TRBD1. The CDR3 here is CAISESGQVGTEAFF. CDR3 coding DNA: TGTGCCATCAGTGAGTCCGGACAGGTAGGGACTGAAGCTTTCTTT.